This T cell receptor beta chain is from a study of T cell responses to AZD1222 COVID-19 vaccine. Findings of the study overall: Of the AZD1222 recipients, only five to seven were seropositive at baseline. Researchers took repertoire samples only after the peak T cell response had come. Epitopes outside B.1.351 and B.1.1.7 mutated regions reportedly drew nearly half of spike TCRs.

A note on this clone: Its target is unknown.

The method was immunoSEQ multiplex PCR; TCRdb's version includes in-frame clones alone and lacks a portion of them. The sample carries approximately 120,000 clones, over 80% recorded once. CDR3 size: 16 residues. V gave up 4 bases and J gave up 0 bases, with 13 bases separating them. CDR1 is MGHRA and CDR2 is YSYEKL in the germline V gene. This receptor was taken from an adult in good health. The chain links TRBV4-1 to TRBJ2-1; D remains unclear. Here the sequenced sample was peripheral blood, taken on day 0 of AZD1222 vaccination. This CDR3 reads CASSPRGGSSYNEQFF. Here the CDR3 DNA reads TGCGCCAGCAGCCCCCGCGGTGGAAGCTCCTACAATGAGCAGTTCTTC.